The source of this T cell receptor (beta chain) is a study of blood T cell repertoires in COVID-19. Study at large: Samples came from the United States, Italy and Spain, spanning acute and convalescent COVID-19.

The ends were cut back, 6 bases at V and 8 bases at J, with 16 bases in the middle. The CDR3 runs 13 residues. Germline lookup yields CDR1 MNHEY and CDR2 SVGAGI. Per the original methods: Estimated nucleated cell counts came from reference gene primer amplification. Some clones are missing from TCRdb's copy, which holds only in-frame ones; the method was immunoSEQ multiplex PCR. V and J calls and clone size are copied from that table; D and trimming were computed from the DNA. The sample has about 100,000 clones; more than 75% are singletons. Material for sequencing was peripheral blood. The chain combines TRBV6-5 with TRBJ1-2; maybe TRBD1 (5 bases). The source is a human donor in a cohort sampled during active COVID-19. The CDR3 DNA follows: TGTGCCAGCAGCGGGACTCTTATGGGAGGCTACACCTTC. Translating gives CASSGTLMGGYTF.